This TCR beta chain derives from a study of blood T cell repertoires in COVID-19. Across the whole study: Sources were T cells, B-cell-depleted T cells, or PBMCs; the material itself was cDNA or gDNA.

Those enrolled, adults aged 18 to 89 years, came from about two dozen US areas. Assignments of participants to cohorts depended upon their own reported clinical history. Among Cohort 3 donors, those recovered had two negative PCRs, clearance, or symptom resolution. The assay was immunoSEQ multiplex PCR, and TCRdb's table has in-frame clones only and misses some. The data show hundreds of thousands of clones, 89% seen once. This CDR3 contains 13 residues. Trimming left V 8 bases short and J 3 bases short, with 12 bases between. Germline assignment: CDR1 MDHEN and CDR2 SYDVKM. Sequencing was performed on PBMCs or T cells enriched from blood (not recorded which). The rearrangement uses TRBV28 and TRBJ2-3; weak D call: TRBD1 (6 bases). The clonotype comes from a woman aged 40 to 49 who had recovered from COVID-19. In DNA form, the CDR3 reads TGTGCCAGCCGAAATACAGGGACAGATACGCAGTATTTT. As protein: CASRNTGTDTQYF.